This T cell receptor beta chain originates from a study of blood T cell repertoires in COVID-19. Study information: PBMCs, B-cell-depleted T cells, or T cells were the source of the cDNA or gDNA that made up the material.

V was clipped by 6 bases and J by 1 base, with 15 bases between them. CDR1 MDHEN and CDR2 SYDVKM come from the germline V gene. This CDR3 has 15 amino acids. Authors' methods: Reference gene primer amplification yielded estimated nucleated cell counts. The table came from immunoSEQ multiplex PCR; TCRdb's copy has only in-frame clones and leaves some out. The V and J calls and clone size were taken over from that table, and D and trimming were inferred from the DNA. The sample comprises about 210,000 clones, around 90% of which are singletons, and about 1.3% rests with the top ten. This chain connects TRBV28 to TRBJ1-1; no definite D call. Sequenced: peripheral blood. This clonotype was sampled from a man in his thirties or forties with acute or convalescent COVID-19. CDR3 sequence reads: CASRTSWATNTEAFF. CDR3 sequence (DNA): TGTGCCAGCAGGACCTCCTGGGCAACGAACACTGAAGCTTTCTTT.